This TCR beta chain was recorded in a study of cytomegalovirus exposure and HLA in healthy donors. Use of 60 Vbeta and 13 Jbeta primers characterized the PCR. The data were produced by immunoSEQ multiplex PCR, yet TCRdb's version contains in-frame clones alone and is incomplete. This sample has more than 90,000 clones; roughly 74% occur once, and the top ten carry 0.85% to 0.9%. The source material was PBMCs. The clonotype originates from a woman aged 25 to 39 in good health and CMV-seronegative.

For the CDR3, the DNA is TGTGCCAACGCTCAGAGCGTGAACGAGCAGTACTTC. It is translated as CANAQSVNEQYF. The chain carries TRBV6-1 and TRBJ2-7; D gene uncertain. V gave up 10 bases and J gave up 5 bases, with 15 bases separating them. From germline, CDR1 is MNHNS and CDR2 SASEGT. This CDR3 is built from 12 residues.